This entry concerns a single T cell receptor (beta chain). Authors' methods: Amplification of reference gene primers was used by the study to estimate nucleated cell counts. Sequenced by immunoSEQ multiplex PCR; TCRdb stores in-frame clones only, minus some. That table supplies the V and J calls and clone size; D and trimming were determined from the DNA. The table includes roughly 150,000 clones, 80% detected once. This specimen belongs to a study of blood T cell repertoires in COVID-19. The CDR3 consists of 13 residues. Trimming removed 1 base from V and 7 bases from J; junction bases left unmatched: 0. Germline V gene lookup returns CDR1 LGHDT and CDR2 YNNKEL (reference sequence). All enrollees were about 18 to 89 years old and from around 25 US areas. Cohorts were determined from participant-reported clinical history. The study counted Cohort 3 donors as recovered given two negative PCRs, clearance, or symptom resolution.

The gene calls are TRBV3-1 (or the pseudogene TRBV3-2) and TRBJ1-2; 10 bases map to TRBD1. The sample was PBMCs or T cells enriched from blood (not recorded which). This receptor was obtained from a woman in her sixties or seventies who had recovered from COVID-19. CDR3 bases: TGTGCCAGCAGCCAAGGGACAGGGGGTGGCTACACCTTC. Encoded protein: CASSQGTGGGYTF.